The present entry profiles one T cell receptor (beta chain) with its context. What it recognizes is unknown. TCRdb re-analysed the 5' RACE reads in MiXCR, keeping a single row per CDR3 protein. The sample consists of some 600,000 distinct CDR3 sequences, about 7.6% of them appearing once. Germline CDR1 is SEHNR and CDR2 is FQNEAQ (reference sequence). V was shortened by 5 bases and J by 3 bases, with 17 bases between the two germline ends. This CDR3 comprises 16 residues. The sample originates from a study of identical twins. Study-level points and caveats: Insertion counts were lower in abundant cord blood beta clonotypes, a trend that memory repertoires did not show. Excess sharing by twins proved weaker in beta out-of-frame sequences. Out-of-frame alpha sequences common to twins exhibited a surplus of low generation probability.

These data also featured in a second study, about yellow fever vaccine responses in identical twins.

This clonotype was obtained from a woman under 30 in good health. Sample: PBMCs. The chain joins TRBV7-9 to TRBJ2-1; TRBD1 or TRBD2 may be the D gene (6 bases each). In DNA form, the CDR3 reads TGTGCCAGCAGCCCGGAGGGGGGCACCTACTACAATGAGCAGTTCTTC. It codes for CASSPEGGTYYNEQFF.